This TCR beta chain comes out of a study of somatic mutations in cytotoxic T cells in rheumatoid arthritis. For the study at large: Blood (under 32 ml EDTA) from each patient was taken right after diagnosis, before any treatment. Purity of nearly 100% was reached when some V beta antibody-stained T-cell populations were flow-sorted, including V beta1+ cells sequenced for TCRB. Study-wide results and caveats: There was no significant difference in CD8+ T-cell clonality between rheumatoid arthritis patients and age-matched healthy controls.

This clone came up once. Its antigen remains unknown. Germline V gene lookup returns CDR1 SGHRS and CDR2 YFSETQ. The ends were cut back, 4 bases at V and 1 base at J, with 8 bases in the middle. The CDR3 runs 13 residues. Isolation of CD4+ and CD8+ cells used positive magnetic bead selection, with purity checked by flow cytometry. TCRdb's table, derived via immunoSEQ multiplex PCR, lists solely in-frame clones and lacks some. The data contain about 7,000 clones, 60% to 85% of them singletons. The receptor was derived from an adult with rheumatoid arthritis. The V and J genes are TRBV5-1 and TRBJ1-1; no reliable D call. The source material was CD8+ T cells sorted from blood. The chain's CDR3 is CASSPTKNTEAFF. CDR3 bases: TGCGCCAGCAGCCCAACAAAGAACACTGAAGCTTTCTTT.